The 30 T cell receptor beta chains given below trace back to one sample, sequenced in a study of blood T cell repertoires in COVID-19. Some clones are missing from TCRdb's copy, which holds only in-frame ones; the method was immunoSEQ multiplex PCR. The table lists about 180,000 clones, approximately 80% of them singletons. Sequenced: peripheral blood. All receptors derive from a woman in her forties with COVID-19, enrolled during active disease.

In this sample, this clone turned up once. This chain uses TRBV29-1 with TRBJ1-1; D unresolved. CDR3 size: 12 residues. Per germline, CDR1 SQVTM and CDR2 ANQGSEA. V was shortened by 7 bases and J by 5 bases, with 14 bases between the two germline ends. This CDR3 is CSAVRGKTEAFF. CDR3 nucleotide sequence: TGCAGCGCTGTGCGGGGAAAGACTGAAGCTTTCTTT.

This chain links TRBV28 with TRBJ1-2, with TRBD1 identical over 12 bases. From germline, CDR1 is MDHEN and CDR2 SYDVKM. After removal of 7 bases from V and 8 bases from J, the junction contained 14 bases not matched to a gene. This CDR3 contains 16 residues. CDR3 in DNA: TGTGCCAGCAACGGTGCGCCGGGACAGGGGGCGCAGGGCTACACCTTC. Translation: CASNGAPGQGAQGYTF.

The gene calls are TRBV16 and TRBJ1-1; TRBD1 matches 7 bases. Germline V gene sequence: CDR1 KGHSY, CDR2 FQNENV. V trimming: 5 bases; J trimming: 1 base; junction bases outside the gene matches: 4. This CDR3 is built from 14 residues. CDR3 bases: TGTGCCAGCAGCTCCCGACAGGGGAACACTGAAGCTTTCTTT. Protein sequence: CASSSRQGNTEAFF. Supplemented by reference TRBV16 and TRBJ1-1, the full variable domain reads GEEVAQTPKHLVRGEGQKAKLYCAPIKGHSYVFWYQQVLKNEFKFLISFQNENVFDETGMPKERFSAKCLPNSPCSLEIQATKLEDSAVYFCASSSRQGNTEAFFGQGTRLTVV.

This sequence joins TRBV29-1 and TRBJ2-7, with 7 bases fitting TRBD2. The germline CDR1 and CDR2 sequences are SQVTM and ANQGSEA. The CDR3 has 12 residues. V lost 0 bases and J lost 12; bases outside the gene matches: 8. CDR3 DNA sequence: TGCAGCGTTGAAGAAGTGGCGGGGGTCTGGTACTTC. Amino acid sequence: CSVEEVAGVWYF.

The chain is built from TRBV6-5 and TRBJ2-1; D not resolved. Germline loops: CDR1 MNHEY, CDR2 SVGAGI. Trimming pared 4 bases from V and 9 bases from J, leaving 13 bases between. CDR3 size: 13 residues. The CDR3 DNA reads TGTGCCAGCAGTTTCGTCTTCGGTGGTGAGCAGTTCTTC. This gives the protein CASSFVFGGEQFF.

This rearrangement joins TRBV11-3 to TRBJ2-7, with 10 bases that match TRBD2. The V gene end was trimmed by 3 bases and the J gene end by 6 bases; junction bases not matched to a gene: 5. The germline CDR1 and CDR2 sequences are SGHNT and YENEEA. The CDR3 sequence is 14 residues long. As DNA, the CDR3 is TGTGCCAGCAGCTTCAGCGGGGGGGTCTCCGAGCAGTACTTC. Protein sequence: CASSFSGGVSEQYF.

In its sample, this clone was seen many times. The chain carries TRBV3-1 (or the pseudogene TRBV3-2) and TRBJ2-7, with D tentatively TRBD1 (5 bases). V lost 4 bases and J lost 2, with 12 bases in between. CDR3 size: 14 residues. From germline, CDR1 is LGHDT and CDR2 YNNKEL (reference sequence). CDR3 amino acids: CASSRSGWAYEQYF. Written as DNA, the CDR3 is TGTGCCAGCAGCCGATCAGGGTGGGCCTACGAGCAGTACTTC.

As DNA, the CDR3 is TGTGCCAGCAGCCAAGATTCAGGCGGGGGGACAGATACGCAGTATTTT. It yields the protein CASSQDSGGGTDTQYF. The chain uses TRBV4-2 and TRBJ2-3, with TRBD2 identical over 8 bases. There are 16 residues in the CDR3. From germline, CDR1 is LGHNA and CDR2 YNFKEQ. Germline trimming cut 0 bases from V and 3 bases from J; bases unmatched to any gene: 5.

V usage is TRBV6-1 and J usage is TRBJ2-7; 11 bases map to TRBD1. This CDR3 has 15 residues. Trimming took 3 bases from V and 3 from J; bases not matched to a gene: 4. Germline CDR1 MNHNS, CDR2 SASEGT. The DNA for the CDR3 is TGTGCCAGCAGTGAGGGGACAGGGGGACTCTACGAGCAGTACTTC. Encoded protein: CASSEGTGGLYEQYF.

The V call is TRBV6-5, the J call TRBJ1-5; D unresolved. CDR1 is MNHEY and CDR2 is SVGAGI in the germline V gene. The CDR3 sequence is 15 residues long. Trimming removed 2 bases at V and 4 bases at J, with 12 bases between. CDR3 coding DNA: TGTGCCAGCAGTTACGCAGGAATACTGAATCAGCCCCAGCATTTT. Protein sequence: CASSYAGILNQPQHF.

The chain couples TRBV6-1 to TRBJ2-7; 7 bases agree with TRBD1. Trimming at V came to 1 base and at J to 5 bases, leaving 5 bases not matched to a gene. Germline assignment: CDR1 MNHNS and CDR2 SASEGT. The CDR3 sequence is 14 residues long. CDR3 nucleotides: TGTGCCAGCAGTGAAGGAGAGGGGGCCGACGAGCAGTACTTC. Its translation: CASSEGEGADEQYF.

This CDR3 reads CASSLAQGSQPQHF. The CDR3 DNA follows: TGCGCCAGCAGCTTGGCTCAGGGAAGTCAGCCCCAGCATTTT. V gene TRBV5-1 combines with J gene TRBJ1-5, with D perhaps TRBD1 (5 bases). Germline V gene lookup returns CDR1 SGHRS and CDR2 YFSETQ. The CDR3 loop spans 14 amino acids. V lost 0 bases to trimming and J lost 6 bases, with 10 bases between them.

The table lists this clone with a few counts. As DNA, the CDR3 is TGTGCCAGCAGCGTAGGACAGGGGTCGCAGTATTTT. This translates into CASSVGQGSQYF. The chain has TRBV9 and TRBJ2-3; 8 nucleotides match TRBD1. CDR3 length: 12 residues. V was clipped by 0 bases and J by 10 bases; unmatched bases: 1. Per germline, CDR1 SGDLS and CDR2 YYNGEE.

This rearrangement joins TRBV27 to TRBJ2-4, with unresolved D. CDR3 length: 16 residues. The V end lost 6 bases, the J end lost 0 bases, and 15 bases lay between the germline ends. Germline V lookup: CDR1 MNHEY, CDR2 SMNVEV (reference sequence). CDR3 protein: CASSLAGSRAKNIQYF. Written as DNA, the CDR3 is TGTGCCAGCAGCCTTGCAGGTTCCCGAGCCAAAAACATTCAGTACTTC.

This chain links TRBV19 with TRBJ2-5, with D unresolved. Germline lookup yields CDR1 LNHDA and CDR2 SQIVND (reference sequence). The CDR3 length is 16 residues. V was trimmed by 2 bases and J by 2 bases, leaving 15 bases between them. The CDR3 region is CASSIPPLNGQETQYF. As DNA, the CDR3 is TGTGCCAGTAGTATACCCCCTCTGAACGGGCAAGAGACCCAGTACTTC.

The chain combines TRBV28 with TRBJ1-1; no definite D call. The germline gives CDR1 MDHEN, CDR2 SYDVKM. The V end was cut by 6 bases, the J end by 7 bases, with 18 bases between. This CDR3 has 14 residues. This CDR3 reads CASSAPHRQFEAFF. In DNA, the CDR3 is TGTGCCAGCAGCGCCCCCCATAGACAATTTGAAGCTTTCTTT.

This clone was seen more than once but under ten times. The gene calls are TRBV12-3 or TRBV12-4 and TRBJ2-2; no firm D call. This CDR3 comprises 12 residues. Trimming stripped 5 bases from V and 1 base from J, with 2 bases between. CDR3: CASSQNTGELFF. CDR3 nucleotide sequence: TGTGCCAGCAGTCAGAACACCGGGGAGCTGTTTTTT.

The chain employs TRBV11-2 and TRBJ2-3, with 9 nucleotides matching TRBD2. CDR1 is SGHAT and CDR2 is FQNNGV in the germline V gene. There are 16 residues in the CDR3. Unmatched junction bases numbered 11, after V lost 6 bases and J lost 4 bases. The CDR3 is CASSLAGGALADTQYF. The CDR3 DNA is TGTGCCAGCAGTTTGGCGGGGGGGGCGTTAGCAGATACGCAGTATTTT.

The J gene is TRBJ1-2, the V gene TRBV6-5, with D unclear. The CDR3 runs 11 residues. The V end was cut by 7 bases, the J end by 13 bases, with 16 bases between. The germline V gene encodes CDR1 MNHEY and CDR2 SVGAGI. The CDR3 bases are TGTGCCAGCAACCTGGGCCCGCCCCGCACCTTC. This sequence encodes CASNLGPPRTF.

The chain employs TRBV5-5 and TRBJ1-1, with D possibly matching TRBD1 (6 bases). Trimming removed 3 bases from V and 0 bases from J, with 6 bases in between. Germline V gene lookup returns CDR1 SGHKS and CDR2 YYEKEE (reference sequence). This CDR3 comprises 13 residues. CDR3 in DNA: TGTGCCAGCAGCTCAGGGGTGAACACTGAAGCTTTCTTT. It specifies CASSSGVNTEAFF.

This sequence joins TRBV23-1 and TRBJ1-2; D uncertain. TRBV23-1 is treated as an ORF (open reading frame) with a function not yet certain. V lost 0 bases to trimming and J lost 7 bases, with 12 bases between them. The CDR3 sequence is 14 residues long. The CDR3 spells CASSQSEQLGGYTF. CDR3 nucleotides: TGCGCCAGCAGTCAATCCGAACAGTTAGGTGGCTACACCTTC.

The V gene is TRBV6-5, the J gene TRBJ2-1; 8 nucleotides agree with TRBD2. CDR3 length: 15 amino acids. CDR1 is MNHEY, CDR2 SVGAGI, per germline. After removal of 7 bases from V and 4 bases from J, the junction contained 9 bases not matched to a gene. CDR3 nucleotides: TGTGCCAGCACTAATCCGGGGGGGGCGTACAATGAGCAGTTCTTC. It is translated as CASTNPGGAYNEQFF.

The V gene is TRBV3-1 (or the pseudogene TRBV3-2), the J gene TRBJ1-1, with D maybe TRBD1 (5 bases). This CDR3 is 14 amino acids long. Germline V CDR1 and CDR2: LGHDT, YNNKEL (reference sequence). V was trimmed by 3 bases and J by 5 bases, leaving 13 bases between them. CDR3 in DNA: TGTGCCAGCAGCCACTCCGGGACTCAAACTGAAGCTTTCTTT. Residues: CASSHSGTQTEAFF.

The V call is TRBV9, the J call TRBJ2-7; D is possibly TRBD1 (6 bases). Trimming cost V 3 bases and J 7 bases, with 14 bases left between them. Germline-derived CDR1 and CDR2 are SGDLS and YYNGEE. CDR3 length: 13 residues. The CDR3 DNA reads TGTGCCAGCAGCGGGCGAACAGGGTATGAGCAGTACTTC. It translates to CASSGRTGYEQYF.

Only a few counts were recorded for this clone. The chain couples TRBV5-1 to TRBJ1-1; 7 nucleotides line up with TRBD1. CDR1 and CDR2 from the germline V gene are SGHRS and YFSETQ. Trimming cost V 0 bases and J 4 bases; bases outside gene matches: 6. The CDR3 is 15 amino acids. CDR3 loop: CASSLGDRAGTEAFF. CDR3 bases: TGCGCCAGCAGCTTGGGCGACAGGGCGGGCACTGAAGCTTTCTTT.

The chain is built from TRBV4-1 and TRBJ2-1; D may be TRBD2 (6 bases). The CDR3 totals 12 residues. Germline V gene data show CDR1 as MGHRA and CDR2 as YSYEKL. V was pared by 2 bases and J by 14 bases, with 13 bases between. The CDR3 coding sequence is TGCGCCAGCAGCCAAACGACGGGGGAGGAGTTCTTC. This encodes CASSQTTGEEFF.

V usage is TRBV6-5 and J usage is TRBJ2-7, with 7 positions matching TRBD2. J gave up 3 bases and V 6 bases, and 11 bases lay outside the gene matches. The CDR3 runs 15 residues. Looked up from germline, CDR1 is MNHEY and CDR2 is SVGAGI. CDR3 amino acids: CASRPFRDYHYEQYF. Here the CDR3 DNA reads TGTGCCAGCAGACCATTCCGGGACTACCACTACGAGCAGTACTTC.

The chain combines TRBV5-6 with TRBJ1-3, with D unresolved. This CDR3 region has 17 residues. From germline, CDR1 is SGHDT and CDR2 YYEEEE. Trimming pared 4 bases from V and 0 bases from J, leaving 17 bases between. The CDR3 DNA sequence: TGTGCCAGCAGCGGTCTTTACCCGGAGGGCTCTGGAAACACCATATATTTT. Residues: CASSGLYPEGSGNTIYF.

The table lists this clone with a few counts. The chain employs TRBV6-5 and TRBJ2-5; perhaps TRBD1 as D (6 bases). The CDR3 is made up of 13 amino acids. Trimming removed 9 bases from V and 1 base from J, with 12 bases in between. Looked up from germline, CDR1 is MNHEY and CDR2 is SVGAGI. The DNA for the CDR3 is TGTGCCAGTACTAGGACAGTCCAAGAGACCCAGTACTTC. Translating gives CASTRTVQETQYF.

This chain connects TRBV5-6 to TRBJ1-2; D might be TRBD1 (6 bases). Germline CDR1 and CDR2: SGHDT and YYEEEE. The CDR3 spans 14 residues. With 4 bases removed from V and 11 bases from J, the gap between germline ends came to 21 bases. CDR3 coding DNA: TGTGCCAGCAGCCCAACCATGGGACACCTCGCGTACACCTTC. It encodes CASSPTMGHLAYTF.